What follows are 24 T cell receptor beta chains derived from one specimen sequenced in a study of shared clonotypes between healthy human individuals (dated by TCRdb to the early 2020s). Library preparation was by the immunoSEQ multiplex PCR assay. Drawn from immuneACCESS, this table holds only the in-frame rearrangements with V and J called that TCRdb kept. Clones are partly lost; checked studies trace under half to an unresolved V gene and leave the rest unexplained. Here the sample has hundreds of thousands of clones; about 74% occur a single time. Roughly 1.7% of the sample is held by the ten biggest clonotypes. Specimen: memory CD4+ T cells sorted from blood. What the cell subset or site label conveys for this sample: CD45RA-negative fraction. The receptors were sampled from a woman in her twenties or thirties in good health.

The chain is built from TRBV6-5 and TRBJ1-1; D remains ambiguous. CDR3 length: 11 residues. Germline V gene data show CDR1 as MNHEY and CDR2 as SVGAGI. V lost 4 bases, J lost 8 bases, and 8 bases lay in between. The CDR3 protein is CASSSRTEAFF. The DNA of the CDR3 is TGTGCCAGCAGTTCTCGGACCGAAGCTTTCTTT.

This chain joins TRBV5-1 and TRBJ2-7, with D perhaps matching TRBD2 (7 bases). The V and J ends lost 2 bases and 2 bases respectively, with 14 bases between them. Germline CDR1 SGHRS, CDR2 YFSETQ. The CDR3 sequence is 15 residues long. CDR3 in DNA: TGCGCCAGCAGCTTAGGGGGGGGCAACACCTACGAGCAGTACTTC. Translation gives CASSLGGGNTYEQYF.

This clone came up a few times. This chain uses TRBV6-1 with TRBJ1-5; 9 bases line up with TRBD1. The CDR3 runs to 15 residues. Germline lookup yields CDR1 MNHNS and CDR2 SASEGT. With 10 bases clipped from V and 0 bases from J, the junction kept 7 bases outside the gene matches. CDR3 region: CATIDRGYSNQPQHF. The CDR3 coding sequence is TGTGCCACGATAGACAGGGGGTATAGCAATCAGCCCCAGCATTTT.

The chain couples TRBV7-9 to TRBJ2-2; D ambiguous. Germline CDR1 is SEHNR and CDR2 is FQNEAQ (reference sequence). The CDR3 has 13 amino acids. Trimming left V 7 bases short and J 5 bases short, with 11 bases between. CDR3 sequence (DNA): TGTGCCAGCACTAGACTCGGTACCGGGGAGCTGTTTTTT. Its protein product is CASTRLGTGELFF.

The chain couples TRBV10-3 to TRBJ2-7; 11 nucleotides match TRBD1. V dropped 10 bases and J dropped 7; count of bases not matched to a gene: 18. The germline V gene encodes CDR1 ENHRY and CDR2 SYGVKD. The CDR3 length is 16 residues. The CDR3 coding sequence is TGTGCCACCAAGAACCCCGGGACAGGGGGAGTGAGGGAGCAGTACTTC. It translates to CATKNPGTGGVREQYF.

The CDR3 bases are TGTGCCAGCAGTTTAAGTCGGCTAGCGGCCTACGAGCAGTACTTC. Its protein is CASSLSRLAAYEQYF. This chain uses TRBV27 with TRBJ2-7, with 7 nucleotides matching TRBD2. V was clipped by 2 bases and J by 2 bases; unmatched bases: 6. This CDR3 region has 15 residues. The V gene's germline CDR1 is MNHEY and CDR2 SMNVEV (reference sequence).

The chain has TRBV7-7 and TRBJ2-1, with 12 bases matching TRBD2. Looked up from germline, CDR1 is SSHAT and CDR2 is FNYEAQ (reference sequence). J gave up 7 bases and V 5 bases, and 6 bases lay outside the gene matches. CDR3 length: 15 residues. CDR3 sequence reads: CASSASSGGGNEQFF. The CDR3 coding sequence is TGTGCCAGCAGCGCCTCTAGCGGGGGGGGAAATGAGCAGTTCTTC.

The V gene is TRBV28, the J gene TRBJ2-1; D gene unclear. Germline CDR1 is MDHEN and CDR2 is SYDVKM. V gave up 6 bases and J gave up 8 bases, with 11 bases separating them. There are 12 residues in the CDR3. DNA of the CDR3: TGTGCCAGCAGCTCAGTAAGCGATGAGCAGTTCTTC. This codes for CASSSVSDEQFF.

In its sample, this clone was seen a few times. The chain couples TRBV19 to TRBJ2-1; D gene unclear. Germline CDR1 is LNHDA and CDR2 is SQIVND (reference sequence). Trimming took 6 bases from V and 6 from J, leaving 12 bases between them. The CDR3 is made up of 13 amino acids. In nucleotides, the CDR3 is TGTGCCAGTAGCGCTGAAGGGATCAATGAGCAGTTCTTC. Its protein product is CASSAEGINEQFF. The whole variable domain, filled in from reference TRBV19 and TRBJ2-1, reads DGGITQSPKYLFRKEGQNVTLSCEQNLNHDAMYWYRQDPGQGLRLIYYSQIVNDFQKGDIAEGYSVSREKKESFPLTVTSAQKNPTAFYLCASSAEGINEQFFGPGTRLTVL.

CDR3 coding DNA: TGCGCCAGCAGCTCCTTCCAAGGGGGCCCTGAAAAACTGTTTTTT. Its translation is CASSSFQGGPEKLFF. The chain joins TRBV5-1 to TRBJ1-4, with 7 bases matching TRBD1. V dropped 3 bases and J dropped 7; count of bases not matched to a gene: 9. The CDR3 is 15 residues long. The germline gives CDR1 SGHRS, CDR2 YFSETQ.

This clone was picked up a small number of times. The chain is built from TRBV6-5 and TRBJ1-2; tentative D call: TRBD1 (5 bases). The germline gives CDR1 MNHEY, CDR2 SVGAGI. CDR3 length: 14 residues. Trimming removed 4 bases from V and 8 bases from J, with 17 bases in between. The CDR3 spells CASSSAAGAKGYTF. The CDR3 bases are TGTGCCAGCAGTTCTGCAGCCGGGGCGAAAGGCTACACCTTC.

The table lists this clone with a count of one. This rearrangement joins TRBV29-1 to TRBJ1-2, with 8 bases lining up with TRBD1. V was clipped by 5 bases and J by 4 bases; unmatched bases: 6. The CDR3 sequence is 13 residues long. The germline V gene has CDR1 SQVTM and CDR2 ANQGSEA. This chain's CDR3 is CSVSTGDSYGYTF. As DNA, the CDR3 is TGCAGCGTTTCGACAGGGGACTCCTATGGCTACACCTTC.

The rearrangement joins TRBV4-2 to TRBJ2-7; D remains ambiguous. Germline CDR1 LGHNA, CDR2 YNFKEQ. The CDR3 is 14 residues long. V lost 3 bases and J 0 bases, leaving 9 bases between the germline ends. The CDR3 reads CASSQSRYSYEQYF. The CDR3 DNA is TGTGCCAGCAGCCAGTCGCGGTACTCCTACGAGCAGTACTTC.

The chain uses TRBV11-2 and TRBJ2-7, with TRBD1 matching over 9 bases. The V and J ends lost 6 bases and 4 bases, in that order; junction bases with no gene match: 10. The CDR3 contains 15 residues. Germline loops: CDR1 SGHAT, CDR2 FQNNGV. The CDR3 coding sequence is TGTGCCAGCAGGAAGCCGGGACAGGGATCATACGAGCAGTACTTC. Amino acids: CASRKPGQGSYEQYF.

The rearrangement uses TRBV25-1 and TRBJ2-2, with D unresolved. Trimming took 5 bases from V and 7 from J, leaving 8 bases between them. From germline, CDR1 is MGHDK and CDR2 SYGVNS. The CDR3 sequence is 12 residues long. The CDR3 DNA is TGTGCCAGCAGTTCCAGTCACGGGGAGCTGTTTTTT. Translating gives CASSSSHGELFF.

This chain joins TRBV28 and TRBJ1-2, with 7 positions matching TRBD1. Unmatched junction bases numbered 4, after V lost 2 bases and J lost 7 bases. The CDR3 totals 13 residues. Germline CDR1 MDHEN, CDR2 SYDVKM. In nucleotides, the CDR3 is TGTGCCAGCAGTTTAGGGACAGAGCGTGGCTACACCTTC. Translating gives CASSLGTERGYTF.

In the case of this clone: This sequence is one base from a far larger clone and is likely a read error. Other nucleotide sequences in the sample specify the same CDR3. The CDR3 DNA follows: TGTGCCAGCAGCTTACAGGGCTACGAGCAGTACTTC. It is translated as CASSLQGYEQYF. The chain employs TRBV7-9 and TRBJ2-7; weak D call: TRBD1 (5 bases). CDR3 length: 12 amino acids. The germline V gene encodes CDR1 SEHNR and CDR2 FQNEAQ (reference sequence). Trimming took off 2 bases at V and 3 bases at J, with 5 bases between the two ends.

The chain carries TRBV28 and TRBJ1-5; no reliable D call. The V gene's germline CDR1 is MDHEN and CDR2 SYDVKM. Trimming took 3 bases from V and 0 from J, leaving 12 bases between them. This CDR3 is built from 16 residues. The CDR3 DNA is TGTGCCAGCAGTTTCTACGGGTTAGGTAGCAATCAGCCCCAGCATTTT. Encoded protein: CASSFYGLGSNQPQHF.

This clone was seen only a few times. V and J are TRBV6-9 and TRBJ1-1, with D maybe TRBD1 (5 bases). The V gene's germline CDR1 is MNHGY and CDR2 SVAAGI. CDR3 length equals 14 residues. Trimming left V 6 bases short and J 0 bases short, with 11 bases between. For the CDR3, the DNA is TGTGCCAGCAGAATCAGGGCTTTGAACACTGAAGCTTTCTTT. Encoded protein: CASRIRALNTEAFF.

The rearrangement joins TRBV5-4 to TRBJ2-5; no clear D. V was shortened by 4 bases and J by 5 bases, with 15 bases between the two germline ends. The CDR3 spans 14 residues. CDR1 is SGHNT and CDR2 is YYREEE in the germline V gene (reference sequence). Here the CDR3 DNA reads TGTGCCAGCAGCATTGGTGTGGTTACGGAGACCCAGTACTTC. Its translation is CASSIGVVTETQYF.

J is TRBJ2-7 and V is TRBV11-1; D is unresolved. Between the trimmed V and J ends, which lost 1 base and 4 bases, there was a span of 14 bases. From germline, CDR1 is SGHAT and CDR2 FQDESV (reference sequence). The CDR3 sequence is 15 residues long. The CDR3 nucleotides are TGTGCCAGCAGCTTAGGGCTTGGGGTTTCTTACGAGCAGTACTTC. It yields the protein CASSLGLGVSYEQYF.

The chain employs TRBV6-6 and TRBJ1-2; 7 nucleotides agree with TRBD1. V lost 7 bases and J lost 2; bases outside the gene matches: 7. This CDR3 spans 14 amino acids. The germline CDR1 and CDR2 sequences are MNHNY and SVGAGI (reference sequence). CDR3 in amino acids: CASNPDRSNYGYTF. Written as DNA, the CDR3 is TGTGCCAGCAACCCGGACAGGTCAAACTATGGCTACACCTTC.

This clone was seen more than once but under ten times. The rearrangement joins TRBV11-2 to TRBJ2-5, with 9 positions matching TRBD2. The ends lost 5 bases at V and 4 bases at J; junction bases unmatched: 5. The CDR3 length is 14 residues. The V gene's germline CDR1 is SGHAT and CDR2 FQNNGV. This CDR3 reads CASSAGLAGETQYF. The CDR3 region has the DNA TGTGCCAGCAGCGCGGGACTAGCTGGAGAGACCCAGTACTTC. Full variable domain (outside the CDR3, taken from reference TRBV11-2 and TRBJ2-5): EAGVAQSPRYKIIEKRQSVAFWCNPISGHATLYWYQQILGQGPKLLIQFQNNGVVDDSQLPKDRFSAERLKGVDSTLKIQPAKLEDSAVYLCASSAGLAGETQYFGPGTRLLVL.

The chain employs TRBV28 and TRBJ2-3, with a possible D match to TRBD1 (5 bases). This CDR3 has 16 amino acids. Germline values: CDR1 MDHEN, CDR2 SYDVKM. The V gene lost 5 bases and the J gene lost 0 bases, with 15 bases spanning the gap. The DNA for the CDR3 is TGTGCCAGCAGTACGACCCAGGGCAACAGCACAGATACGCAGTATTTT. Translated: CASSTTQGNSTDTQYF. Combining the CDR3 with reference TRBV28 and TRBJ2-3 gives the whole variable domain DVKVTQSSRYLVKRTGEKVFLECVQDMDHENMFWYRQDPGLGLRLIYFSYDVKMKEKGDIPEGYSVSREKKERFSLILESASTNQTSMYLCASSTTQGNSTDTQYFGPGTRLTVL.